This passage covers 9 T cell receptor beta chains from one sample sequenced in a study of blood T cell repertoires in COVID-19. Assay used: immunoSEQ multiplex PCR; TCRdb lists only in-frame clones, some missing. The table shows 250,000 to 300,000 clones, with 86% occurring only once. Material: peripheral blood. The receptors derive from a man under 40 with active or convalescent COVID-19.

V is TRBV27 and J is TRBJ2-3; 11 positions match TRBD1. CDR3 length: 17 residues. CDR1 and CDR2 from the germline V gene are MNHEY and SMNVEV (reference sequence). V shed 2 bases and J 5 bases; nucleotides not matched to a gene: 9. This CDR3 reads CASSLSGQGAWLDTQYF. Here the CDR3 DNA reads TGTGCCAGCAGTTTAAGTGGACAGGGGGCTTGGTTAGATACGCAGTATTTT.

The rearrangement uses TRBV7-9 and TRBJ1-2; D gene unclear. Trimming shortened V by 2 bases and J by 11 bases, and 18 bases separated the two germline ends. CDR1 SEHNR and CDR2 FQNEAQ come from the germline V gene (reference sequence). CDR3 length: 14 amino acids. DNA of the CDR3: TGTGCCAGCAGCTTACCCCTTACCGACATTCCTTACACCTTC. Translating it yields CASSLPLTDIPYTF.

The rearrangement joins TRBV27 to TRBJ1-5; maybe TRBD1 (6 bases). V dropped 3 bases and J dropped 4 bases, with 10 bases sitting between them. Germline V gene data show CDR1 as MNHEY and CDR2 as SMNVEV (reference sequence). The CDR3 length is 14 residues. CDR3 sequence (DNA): TGTGCCAGCAGTTTGGGACACATTAATCAGCCCCAGCATTTT. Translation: CASSLGHINQPQHF.

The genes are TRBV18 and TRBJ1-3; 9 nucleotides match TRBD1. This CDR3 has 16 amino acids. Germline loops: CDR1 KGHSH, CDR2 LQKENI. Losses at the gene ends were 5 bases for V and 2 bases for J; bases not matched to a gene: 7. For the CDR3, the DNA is TGTGCCAGCTCAGAGCCGGGACAGGGAGCTGGAAACACCATATATTTT. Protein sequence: CASSEPGQGAGNTIYF. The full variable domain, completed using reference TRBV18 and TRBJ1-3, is NAGVMQNPRHLVRRRGQEARLRCSPMKGHSHVYWYRQLPEEGLKFMVYLQKENIIDESGMPKERFSAEFPKEGPSILRIQQVVRGDSAAYFCASSEPGQGAGNTIYFGEGSWLTVV.

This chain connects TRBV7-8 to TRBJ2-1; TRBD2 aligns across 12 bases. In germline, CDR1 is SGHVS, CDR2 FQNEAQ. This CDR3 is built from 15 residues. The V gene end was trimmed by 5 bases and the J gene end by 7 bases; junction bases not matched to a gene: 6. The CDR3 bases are TGTGCCAGCAGCGCCTGGACTAGCGGGGTAAATGAGCAGTTCTTC. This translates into CASSAWTSGVNEQFF.

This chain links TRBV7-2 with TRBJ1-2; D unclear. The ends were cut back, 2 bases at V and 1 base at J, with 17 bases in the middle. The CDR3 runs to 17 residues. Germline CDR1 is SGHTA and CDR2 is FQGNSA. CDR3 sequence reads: CASSLSLMVRVNYGYTF. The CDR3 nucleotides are TGTGCCAGCAGCTTATCTCTGATGGTGAGGGTTAACTATGGCTACACCTTC.

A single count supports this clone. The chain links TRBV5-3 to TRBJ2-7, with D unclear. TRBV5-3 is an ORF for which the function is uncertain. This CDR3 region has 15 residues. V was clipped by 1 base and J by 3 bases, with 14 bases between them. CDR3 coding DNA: TGTGCCAGAAGCTTGATCTTGCTGACACTCTACGAGCAGTACTTC. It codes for CARSLILLTLYEQYF.

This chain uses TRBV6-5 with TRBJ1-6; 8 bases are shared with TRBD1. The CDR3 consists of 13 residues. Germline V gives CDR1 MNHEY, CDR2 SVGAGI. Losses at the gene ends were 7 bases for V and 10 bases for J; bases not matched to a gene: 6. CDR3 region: CASTLDRESPLHF. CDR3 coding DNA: TGTGCCAGCACCCTGGACAGGGAATCACCCCTCCACTTT.

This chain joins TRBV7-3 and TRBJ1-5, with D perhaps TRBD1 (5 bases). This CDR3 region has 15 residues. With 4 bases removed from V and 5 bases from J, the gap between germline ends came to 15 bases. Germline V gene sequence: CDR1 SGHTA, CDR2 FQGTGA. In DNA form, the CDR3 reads TGTGCCAGCAGCTCGCTTGGGGCGCCGGATCAGCCCCAGCATTTT. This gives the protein CASSSLGAPDQPQHF.